This T cell receptor (beta chain) was profiled in a study of T cell changes during pregnancy in multiple sclerosis. Libraries were prepared by immunoSEQ multiplex PCR; TCRdb keeps only in-frame clonotypes and omits some of them. The sample records tens of thousands of clones, around 92% being singletons. The V gene's germline CDR1 is KGHSH and CDR2 LQKENI. V was shortened by 3 bases and J by 4 bases, with 13 bases between the two germline ends. CDR3 length: 14 residues. The starting material was peripheral blood, obtained in the third trimester of pregnancy. The TCR originated in a female donor with multiple sclerosis, enrolled in a pregnancy study. V and J are TRBV18 and TRBJ2-7; perhaps TRBD1 as D (6 bases). The CDR3 spells CASSPKGDGYEQYF. In DNA, the CDR3 is TGTGCCAGCTCACCGAAGGGGGACGGATACGAGCAGTACTTC.